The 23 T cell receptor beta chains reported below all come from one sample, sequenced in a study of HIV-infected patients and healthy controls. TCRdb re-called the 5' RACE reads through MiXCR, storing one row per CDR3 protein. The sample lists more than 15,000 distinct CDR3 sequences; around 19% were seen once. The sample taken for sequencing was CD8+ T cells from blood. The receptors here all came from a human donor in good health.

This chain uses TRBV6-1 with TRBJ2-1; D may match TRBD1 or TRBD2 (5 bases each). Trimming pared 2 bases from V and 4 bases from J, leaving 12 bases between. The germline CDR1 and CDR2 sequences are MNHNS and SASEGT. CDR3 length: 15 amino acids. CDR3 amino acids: CASSERDGDYNEQFF. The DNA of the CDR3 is TGTGCCAGCAGTGAAAGGGACGGGGATTACAATGAGCAGTTCTTC.

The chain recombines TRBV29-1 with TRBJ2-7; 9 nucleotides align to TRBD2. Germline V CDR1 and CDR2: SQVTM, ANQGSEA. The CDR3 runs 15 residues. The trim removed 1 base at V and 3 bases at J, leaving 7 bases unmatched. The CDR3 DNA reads TGCAGCGTTGAAGTAGCGGGAGTGCCGGGCTACGAGCAGTACTTC. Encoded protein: CSVEVAGVPGYEQYF.

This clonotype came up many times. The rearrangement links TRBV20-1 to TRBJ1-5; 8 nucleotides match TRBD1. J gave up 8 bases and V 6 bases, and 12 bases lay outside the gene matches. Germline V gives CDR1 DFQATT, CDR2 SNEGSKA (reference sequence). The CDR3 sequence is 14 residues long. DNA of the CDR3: TGCAGTGCCACCAGCCCAGGGGGCTTTAAGCCCCAGCATTTT. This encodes CSATSPGGFKPQHF.

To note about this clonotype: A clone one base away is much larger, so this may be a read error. The CDR3 loop reads CASGLGTGDHRYGYTF. The CDR3 DNA is TGTGCTAGTGGTTTGGGGACAGGGGACCATCGCTATGGCTACACCTTC. The chain joins TRBV12-5 to TRBJ1-2, with 9 bases aligning to TRBD1. The V gene's germline CDR1 is LGHNT and CDR2 FRNRAP. V shed 1 base, J shed 4 bases, and the junction held 7 bases outside the gene matches. This CDR3 spans 16 amino acids.

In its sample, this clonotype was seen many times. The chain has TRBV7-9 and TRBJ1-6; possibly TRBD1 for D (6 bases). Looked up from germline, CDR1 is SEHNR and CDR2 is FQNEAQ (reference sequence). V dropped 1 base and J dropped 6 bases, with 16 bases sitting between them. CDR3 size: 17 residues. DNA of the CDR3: TGTGCCAGCAGCTTAGAGGGGGGGCGTACCGGTAATTCACCCCTCCACTTT. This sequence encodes CASSLEGGRTGNSPLHF.

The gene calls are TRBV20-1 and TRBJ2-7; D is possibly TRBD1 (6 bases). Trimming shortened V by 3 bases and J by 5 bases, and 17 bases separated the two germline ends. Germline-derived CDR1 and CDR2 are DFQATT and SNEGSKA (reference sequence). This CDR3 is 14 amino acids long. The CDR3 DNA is TGCAGTGCTAGCGAAACAGGGTTCGGCGACGAGCAGTACTTC. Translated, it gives CSASETGFGDEQYF.

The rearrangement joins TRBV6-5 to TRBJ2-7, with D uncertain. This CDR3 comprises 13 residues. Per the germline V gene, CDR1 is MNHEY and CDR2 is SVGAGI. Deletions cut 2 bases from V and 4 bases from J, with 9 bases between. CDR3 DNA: TGTGCCAGCAGTTACCTAGAGGCGTACGAGCAGTACTTC. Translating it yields CASSYLEAYEQYF.

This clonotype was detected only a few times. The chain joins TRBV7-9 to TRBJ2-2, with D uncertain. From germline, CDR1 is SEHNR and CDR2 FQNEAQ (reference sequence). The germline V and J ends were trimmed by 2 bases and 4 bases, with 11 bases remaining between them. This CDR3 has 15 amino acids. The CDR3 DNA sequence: TGTGCCAGCAGCTTAAAGACGATGTTCACCGGGGAGCTGTTTTTT. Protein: CASSLKTMFTGELFF.

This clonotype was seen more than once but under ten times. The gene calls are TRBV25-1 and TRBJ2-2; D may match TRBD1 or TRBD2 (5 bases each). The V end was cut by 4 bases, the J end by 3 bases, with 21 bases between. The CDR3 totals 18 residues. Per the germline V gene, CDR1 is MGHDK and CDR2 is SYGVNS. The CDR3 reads CASSGSQISRGYTGELFF. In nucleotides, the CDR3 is TGTGCCAGCAGTGGTAGCCAAATCTCCCGGGGCTACACCGGGGAGCTGTTTTTT.

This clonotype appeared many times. CDR3 DNA: TGTGCCAGCAGCCCTGCCTACGAGCAGTACTTC. This sequence encodes CASSPAYEQYF. This chain links TRBV11-2 with TRBJ2-7; D is undetermined. The CDR3 loop spans 11 amino acids. V dropped 5 bases and J dropped 2 bases, with 4 bases sitting between them. CDR1 is SGHAT and CDR2 is FQNNGV in the germline V gene.

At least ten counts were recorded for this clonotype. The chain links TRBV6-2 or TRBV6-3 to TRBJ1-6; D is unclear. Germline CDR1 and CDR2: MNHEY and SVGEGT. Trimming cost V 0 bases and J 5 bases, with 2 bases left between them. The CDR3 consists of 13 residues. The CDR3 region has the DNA TGTGCCAGCAGTTACTCGGATAATTCACCCCTCCACTTT. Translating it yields CASSYSDNSPLHF.

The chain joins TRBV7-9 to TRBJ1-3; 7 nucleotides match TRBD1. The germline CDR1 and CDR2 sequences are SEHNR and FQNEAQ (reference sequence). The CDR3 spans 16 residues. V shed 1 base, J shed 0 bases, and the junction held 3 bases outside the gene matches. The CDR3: CASSLGAGGSGNTIYF. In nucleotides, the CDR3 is TGTGCCAGCAGCTTAGGGGCAGGGGGCTCTGGAAACACCATATATTTT.

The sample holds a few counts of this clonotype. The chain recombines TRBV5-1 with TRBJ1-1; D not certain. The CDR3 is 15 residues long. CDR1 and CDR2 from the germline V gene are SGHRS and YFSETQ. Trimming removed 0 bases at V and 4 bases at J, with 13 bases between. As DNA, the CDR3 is TGCGCCAGCAGCTTGGGGGTCCAGCGGGCCACTGAAGCTTTCTTT. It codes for CASSLGVQRATEAFF.

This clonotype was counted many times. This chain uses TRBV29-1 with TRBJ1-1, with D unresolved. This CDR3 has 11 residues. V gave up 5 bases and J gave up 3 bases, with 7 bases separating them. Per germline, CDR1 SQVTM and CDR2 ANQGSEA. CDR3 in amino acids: CSVSDYTEAFF. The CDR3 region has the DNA TGCAGCGTTTCAGACTACACTGAAGCTTTCTTT.

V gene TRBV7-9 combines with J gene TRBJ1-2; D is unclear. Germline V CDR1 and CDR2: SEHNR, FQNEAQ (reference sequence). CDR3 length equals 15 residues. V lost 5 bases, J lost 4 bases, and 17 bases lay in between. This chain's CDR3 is CASSTRTLSSYGYTF. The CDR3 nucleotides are TGTGCCAGCAGCACCCGGACCTTGAGTTCCTATGGCTACACCTTC.

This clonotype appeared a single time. As DNA, the CDR3 is TGCAGTGCTTTAGGGTTTCGGCCGACCACCCCCCAAGAGACCCAGTACTTC. Translating gives CSALGFRPTTPQETQYF. This sequence joins TRBV20-1 and TRBJ2-5; D remains unclear. With 5 bases removed from V and 1 base from J, the gap between germline ends came to 23 bases. This CDR3 comprises 17 residues. Germline lookup yields CDR1 DFQATT and CDR2 SNEGSKA (reference sequence).

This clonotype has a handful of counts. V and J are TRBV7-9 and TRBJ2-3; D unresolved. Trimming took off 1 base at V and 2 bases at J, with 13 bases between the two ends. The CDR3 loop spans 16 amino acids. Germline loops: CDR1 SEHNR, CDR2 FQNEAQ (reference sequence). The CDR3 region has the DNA TGTGCCAGCAGCTTAGGGGTTGCTCGTTACACAGATACGCAGTATTTT. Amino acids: CASSLGVARYTDTQYF.

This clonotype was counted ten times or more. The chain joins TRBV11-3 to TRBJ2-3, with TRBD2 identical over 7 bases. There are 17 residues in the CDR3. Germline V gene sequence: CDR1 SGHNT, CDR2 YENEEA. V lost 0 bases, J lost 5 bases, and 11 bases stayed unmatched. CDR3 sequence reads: CASSLEGSGKFGDTQYF. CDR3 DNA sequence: TGTGCCAGCAGCTTAGAGGGGAGCGGGAAGTTTGGAGATACGCAGTATTTT.

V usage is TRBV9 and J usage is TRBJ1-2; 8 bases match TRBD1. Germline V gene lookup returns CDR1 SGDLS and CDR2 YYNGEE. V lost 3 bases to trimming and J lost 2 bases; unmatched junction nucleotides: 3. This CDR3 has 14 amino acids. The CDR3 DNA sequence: TGTGCCAGCAGCGAGACAGGGGCCAACTATGGCTACACCTTC. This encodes CASSETGANYGYTF.

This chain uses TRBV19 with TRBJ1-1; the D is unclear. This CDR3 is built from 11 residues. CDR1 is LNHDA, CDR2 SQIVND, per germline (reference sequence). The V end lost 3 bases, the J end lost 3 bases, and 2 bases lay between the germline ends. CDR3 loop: CASSMYTEAFF. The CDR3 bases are TGTGCCAGTAGTATGTACACTGAAGCTTTCTTT.

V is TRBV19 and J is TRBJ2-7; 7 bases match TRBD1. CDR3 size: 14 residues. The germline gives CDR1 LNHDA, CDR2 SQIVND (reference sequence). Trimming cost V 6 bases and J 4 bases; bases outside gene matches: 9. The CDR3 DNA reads TGTGCCAGTAGGGGGACAGCCTCAGGATACGAGCAGTACTTC. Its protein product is CASRGTASGYEQYF.

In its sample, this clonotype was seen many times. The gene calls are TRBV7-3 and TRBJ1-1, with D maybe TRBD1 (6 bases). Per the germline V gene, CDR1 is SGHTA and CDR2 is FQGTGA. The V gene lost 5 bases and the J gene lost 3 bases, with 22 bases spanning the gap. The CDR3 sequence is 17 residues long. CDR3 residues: CASSPHRPTGFHTEAFF. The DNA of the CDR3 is TGTGCCAGCAGCCCACACCGACCCACAGGGTTTCACACTGAAGCTTTCTTT.

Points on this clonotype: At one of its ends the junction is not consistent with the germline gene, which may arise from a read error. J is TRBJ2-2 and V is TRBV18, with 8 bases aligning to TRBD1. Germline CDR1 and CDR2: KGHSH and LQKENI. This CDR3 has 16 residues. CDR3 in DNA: TGTGCCAGCTCACAAGACAGGGGCTGGAACACCGAGGAGCTGTTTTTT. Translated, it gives CASSQDRGWNTEELFF.